Below are 3 T cell receptor beta chains sequenced from a single sample in a study of CD8+ T cells in alopecia areata. Treatment meaning: oral pan-JAK inhibitor, 5-10 mg twice daily. Sequencing templates came from extracted RNA that was reverse transcribed into cDNA. Sequencing was performed with immunoSEQ multiplex PCR; in TCRdb, only in-frame clones are kept and a portion is missing. The sample carries approximately 100,000 clones, about nine tenths recorded once. This specimen was CD8+ T cells sorted from blood, taken at roughly week 30, from a patient treated with tofacitinib. These receptors were obtained from a human donor with alopecia areata.

This clone occurred once. The chain uses TRBV7-2 and TRBJ1-1; D remains ambiguous. CDR3 size: 12 residues. Looked up from germline, CDR1 is SGHTA and CDR2 is FQGNSA. Trimming pared 7 bases from V and 7 bases from J, leaving 13 bases between. CDR3 bases: TGTGCCAGCATCCTAGGACCGTATGAAGCTTTCTTT. This sequence encodes CASILGPYEAFF.

This sequence joins TRBV11-1 and TRBJ2-1; possible D gene TRBD2, 6 bases. V dropped 0 bases and J dropped 6 bases, with 12 bases sitting between them. This CDR3 spans 15 amino acids. Germline V lookup: CDR1 SGHAT, CDR2 FQDESV (reference sequence). In DNA form, the CDR3 reads TGTGCCAGCAGCTTAGCGCAGGGAGGCCCCAATGAGCAGTTCTTC. As protein: CASSLAQGGPNEQFF. Using reference TRBV11-1 and TRBJ2-1 for the parts outside the CDR3, the full variable domain is EAEVAQSPRYKITEKSQAVAFWCDPISGHATLYWYRQILGQGPELLVQFQDESVVDDSQLPKDRFSAERLKGVDSTLKIQPAELGDSAMYLCASSLAQGGPNEQFFGPGTRLTVL.

The DNA of the CDR3 is TGTGCCAGCAGCACTAGAGGACAGGGTGTTATGGATGAAAAACTGTTTTTT. Residues: CASSTRGQGVMDEKLFF. V is TRBV7-9 and J is TRBJ1-4; 8 bases are a match to TRBD1. CDR3 size: 17 residues. J lost 6 bases, V lost 5 bases, and 14 bases had no gene match. CDR1 and CDR2 from the germline V gene are SEHNR and FQNEAQ (reference sequence).